This is a list of T cell receptor beta chains from one sample in a study of cytomegalovirus exposure and HLA in healthy donors. Assay used: immunoSEQ multiplex PCR; TCRdb lists only in-frame clones, some missing. This table has about 150,000 clones, roughly 74% appearing once. Source material: PBMCs. These receptors were collected from a man between 18 and 29 years old in good health and CMV-seronegative. CDR3s include the opening cysteine and the closing phenylalanine or tryptophan. Fields, in order: D gene, J gene, clone size, V gene, CDR3 length, CDR3 protein. A D gene is named only where the DNA matches it firmly. Only part of the rows carry a size: once, few, many, or a class if the clone is expanded.

d_gene: .
j_gene: TRBJ1-4
abundance: .
v_gene: TRBV27
len: 14
CDR3aa: CASSYLLTGEKLFF

d_gene: .
j_gene: TRBJ1-2
abundance: once
v_gene: TRBV7-2
len: 15
CDR3aa: CASSYRQQGNYGYTF

d_gene: TRBD1
j_gene: TRBJ1-6
abundance: few
v_gene: TRBV5-6
len: 15
CDR3aa: CASSLVGTGNSPLHF

d_gene: TRBD1
j_gene: TRBJ1-2
abundance: .
v_gene: TRBV18
len: 15
CDR3aa: CASSPMRGPDYGYTF

d_gene: TRBD1
j_gene: TRBJ1-2
abundance: .
v_gene: TRBV4-2
len: 17
CDR3aa: CASSQITGESANYGYTF

d_gene: TRBD1
j_gene: TRBJ1-2
abundance: few
v_gene: TRBV15
len: 21
CDR3aa: CATSRDFSVEGQGVFNYGYTF

d_gene: .
j_gene: TRBJ1-1
abundance: .
v_gene: TRBV29-1
len: 13
CDR3aa: CSVAGAMNTEAFF

d_gene: .
j_gene: TRBJ2-6
abundance: large
v_gene: TRBV4-2
len: 16
CDR3aa: CASSRDISSGANVLTF

d_gene: .
j_gene: TRBJ1-1
abundance: .
v_gene: TRBV7-6
len: 14
CDR3aa: CASSLGTLNTEAFF

d_gene: .
j_gene: TRBJ1-5
abundance: .
v_gene: TRBV15
len: 14
CDR3aa: CATSRDLGNQPQHF

d_gene: .
j_gene: TRBJ1-3
abundance: few
v_gene: TRBV27
len: 16
CDR3aa: CASSFSGTSTGNTIYF

d_gene: .
j_gene: TRBJ1-1
abundance: .
v_gene: TRBV21-1
len: 14
CDR3aa: CASSVGGGNTEAFF

d_gene: .
j_gene: TRBJ2-7
abundance: .
v_gene: TRBV4-3
len: 15
CDR3aa: CASSQVGLSSYEQYF

d_gene: .
j_gene: TRBJ1-4
abundance: .
v_gene: TRBV7-9
len: 13
CDR3aa: CASSLGGVEKLFF

d_gene: .
j_gene: TRBJ1-5
abundance: .
v_gene: TRBV30
len: 13
CDR3aa: CAWAARGNQPQHF

d_gene: .
j_gene: TRBJ2-5
abundance: .
v_gene: TRBV7-6
len: 14
CDR3aa: CASSLSGRSETQYF

d_gene: TRBD1
j_gene: TRBJ2-5
abundance: .
v_gene: TRBV4-1
len: 16
CDR3aa: CASSPPPGTGEETQYF

d_gene: TRBD2
j_gene: TRBJ2-5
abundance: .
v_gene: TRBV7-6
len: 14
CDR3aa: CASSPGTREETQYF

d_gene: TRBD2
j_gene: TRBJ2-1
abundance: .
v_gene: TRBV6-6
len: 13
CDR3aa: CASSYWGGNEQFF

d_gene: .
j_gene: TRBJ1-4
abundance: once
v_gene: TRBV7-9
len: 17
CDR3aa: CASSLWILGREGEKLFF

d_gene: .
j_gene: TRBJ1-6
abundance: .
v_gene: TRBV7-2
len: 12
CDR3aa: CAIEYQGSPLHF

d_gene: TRBD2
j_gene: TRBJ2-3
abundance: .
v_gene: TRBV28
len: 14
CDR3aa: CASSLVQGGHTQYF

d_gene: .
j_gene: TRBJ1-1
abundance: .
v_gene: TRBV18
len: 13
CDR3aa: CASSLNRDTEAFF

d_gene: .
j_gene: TRBJ1-6
abundance: .
v_gene: TRBV7-8
len: 16
CDR3aa: CASSARAEGRRSPLHF

d_gene: .
j_gene: TRBJ2-6
abundance: .
v_gene: TRBV7-8
len: 16
CDR3aa: CASSSRQAMGANVLTF

d_gene: TRBD2
j_gene: TRBJ2-1
abundance: few
v_gene: TRBV19
len: 19
CDR3aa: CASSRRGLAGGTSYNEQFF